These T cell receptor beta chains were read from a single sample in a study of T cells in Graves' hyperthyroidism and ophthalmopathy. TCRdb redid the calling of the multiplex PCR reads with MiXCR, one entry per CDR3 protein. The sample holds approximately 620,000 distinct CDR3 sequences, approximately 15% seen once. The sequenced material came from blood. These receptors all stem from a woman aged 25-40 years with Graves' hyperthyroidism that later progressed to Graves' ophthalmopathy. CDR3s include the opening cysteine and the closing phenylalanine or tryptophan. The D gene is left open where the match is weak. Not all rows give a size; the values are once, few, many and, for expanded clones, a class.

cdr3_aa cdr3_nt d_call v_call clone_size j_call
CSVDRGLAGTDTQYF TGCAGCGTTGACCGAGGACTAGCGGGCACAGATACGCAGTATTTT TRBD2 TRBV29-1 many TRBJ2-3
CASSIQLQSKAQPQHF TGTGCCAGTAGTATCCAGCTGCAGTCCAAAGCTCAGCCCCAGCATTTT . TRBV19 few TRBJ1-5
CASSPIAGGVDEQYF TGTGCCAGCTCACCTATAGCGGGAGGGGTAGACGAGCAGTACTTC TRBD2 TRBV18 many TRBJ2-7
CATSYSGSTEAFF TGTGCCACCAGTTATTCAGGGAGCACTGAAGCTTTCTTT . TRBV24-1 many TRBJ1-1
CASRTNTGELFF TGTGCCAGCCGGACGAACACCGGGGAGCTGTTTTTT . TRBV6-2/TRBV6-3 many TRBJ2-2
CASTPPMAAYNEQFF TGTGCCAGCACCCCCCCTATGGCTGCGTACAATGAGCAGTTCTTC . TRBV7-2 . TRBJ2-1
CASSQDWGNSPYGYTF TGTGCCAGCAGCCAAGATTGGGGGAATTCCCCCTATGGCTACACCTTC . TRBV4-2 few TRBJ1-2
CASSPPSIPSTDTQYF TGTGCCAGCTCACCACCGTCCATCCCTAGCACAGATACGCAGTATTTT . TRBV18 many TRBJ2-3
CASSGGDWDQETQYF TGTGCCAGCAGTGGAGGGGATTGGGATCAAGAGACCCAGTACTTC . TRBV2 many TRBJ2-5
CAWSPRTSYNEQFF TGTGCCTGGAGCCCCAGAACCTCCTACAATGAGCAGTTCTTC . TRBV30 many TRBJ2-1
CSARDPMNQPQHF TGCAGTGCTAGAGACCCCATGAATCAGCCCCAGCATTTT . TRBV20-1 many TRBJ1-5
CASSTPGQGRNSPLHF TGTGCCAGCAGTACCCCTGGGCAGGGCAGGAATTCACCCCTCCACTTT . TRBV28 many TRBJ1-6
CASSGDFSDIAIQYF TGTGCCAGCAGTGGAGATTTTTCCGACATTGCCATTCAGTACTTC . TRBV25-1 . TRBJ2-4
CASSIVSDDFGYTF TGTGCCAGTAGTATAGTATCGGACGATTTCGGCTACACCTTC . TRBV19 . TRBJ1-2
CASSFTRGVNSPLHF TGTGCCAGCAGCTTCACAAGGGGGGTGAATTCACCCCTCCACTTT . TRBV11-3 many TRBJ1-6
CASRKDRGTGELFF TGTGCCAGCAGGAAGGACCGAGGCACCGGGGAGCTGTTTTTT . TRBV2 many TRBJ2-2
CAICGAGGYEQYF TGTGCCATTTGTGGAGCGGGGGGCTACGAGCAGTACTTC TRBD2 TRBV6-2/TRBV6-3 few TRBJ2-7
CASSQGLLAGGSFNEQFF TGTGCCAGCAGCCAAGGACTTTTAGCGGGAGGGTCCTTCAATGAGCAGTTCTTC TRBD2 TRBV14 few TRBJ2-1
CASSLGGIEYTQYF TGTGCCAGCAGCTTAGGAGGCATCGAATATACGCAGTATTTT . TRBV7-2 many TRBJ2-3
CASSPWAEPYNEQFF TGTGCCAGCAGCCCCTGGGCGGAACCCTACAATGAGCAGTTCTTC . TRBV7-3 many TRBJ2-1
CASSATRLGSVEETQYF TGCGCCAGCAGCGCGACCCGACTAGGGTCGGTTGAAGAGACCCAGTACTTC . TRBV5-1 few TRBJ2-5
CASSFGNASGANVLTF TGTGCCAGCAGCTTCGGTAACGCCTCTGGGGCCAACGTCCTGACTTTC . TRBV5-8 . TRBJ2-6
CASSETRGGGSETQYF TGTGCCAGCAGTGAAACTCGGGGCGGCGGGAGTGAGACCCAGTACTTC TRBD2 TRBV25-1 many TRBJ2-5
CASSRQGGYTF TGTGCCAGCAGCCGACAGGGAGGCTACACCTTC TRBD1 TRBV2 many TRBJ1-2
CASSMGADQPQHF TGCGCCAGCAGCATGGGGGCGGATCAGCCCCAGCATTTT . TRBV5-1 many TRBJ1-5
CASNLRTGEDYGYTF TGTGCCAGCAACCTCCGGACAGGGGAAGACTATGGCTACACCTTC TRBD1 TRBV6-1 many TRBJ1-2
CASSATGGNQPQHF TGTGCCAGTAGTGCGACAGGGGGCAATCAGCCCCAGCATTTT TRBD1 TRBV19 many TRBJ1-5
CASSPSINRDAYEQYF TGTGCCAGCAGTCCCTCCATTAACAGGGACGCCTACGAGCAGTACTTC . TRBV28 many TRBJ2-7
CAISESPTSSTDTQYF TGTGCCATCAGTGAGTCCCCAACTAGTTCCACAGATACGCAGTATTTT . TRBV10-3 many TRBJ2-3
CASRRSRGPKTQYF TGTGCCAGCAGACGCTCCAGGGGCCCGAAGACCCAGTACTTC . TRBV12-3/TRBV12-4 . TRBJ2-5
CASSLSSEGNTEAFF TGTGCCAGCAGCCTGAGTTCTGAAGGGAACACTGAAGCTTTCTTT . TRBV12-3/TRBV12-4 many TRBJ1-1
CASTPTDSSSGANVLTF TGTGCCAGCACGCCCACTGACAGCTCCTCTGGGGCCAACGTCCTGACTTTC . TRBV12-3/TRBV12-4 many TRBJ2-6
CASSQEGGDTQYF TGTGCCAGCAGCCAAGAGGGAGGAGATACGCAGTATTTT . TRBV14 few TRBJ2-3
CASAWGHPSNQPQHF TGTGCCAGCGCCTGGGGACACCCGAGCAATCAGCCCCAGCATTTT . TRBV19 many TRBJ1-5
CASSLQAGANYEQYF TGCGCCAGCAGTCTACAAGCGGGGGCAAACTACGAGCAGTACTTC TRBD2 TRBV4-1 many TRBJ2-7
CSAGQAANEKLFF TGCAGTGCGGGACAGGCGGCTAATGAAAAACTGTTTTTT TRBD1 TRBV20-1 many TRBJ1-4
CASSSVGGTQYF TGCGCCAGCAGCTCCGTAGGGGGGACCCAGTACTTC . TRBV5-1 many TRBJ2-5
CAISELRQGNIQYF TGTGCCATCAGTGAGTTACGGCAGGGAAACATTCAGTACTTC . TRBV10-3 many TRBJ2-4
CASSLSSENTEAFF TGCGCCAGCAGCTTGAGCTCTGAGAACACTGAAGCTTTCTTT . TRBV5-1 many TRBJ1-1
CASSLEVLAGAPSYEQYF TGTGCCAGCAGCTTAGAGGTACTAGCGGGAGCTCCATCCTACGAGCAGTACTTC TRBD2 TRBV11-3 many TRBJ2-7
CASSLGLAGGLYEQYF TGCGCCAGCAGCTTGGGATTAGCGGGAGGCCTCTACGAGCAGTACTTC TRBD2 TRBV5-1 once TRBJ2-7
CATSSSGTSSEQFF TGTGCCACCAGCAGTTCCGGGACTAGCAGCGAGCAGTTCTTC TRBD2 TRBV15 many TRBJ2-1
CASSFSGGQETHYF TGTGCCAGCAGCTTCAGCGGTGGTCAAGAGACCCATTACTTC . TRBV7-9 . TRBJ2-5
CASSLTPVFLGEQYF TGTGCCAGCAGTCTAACTCCAGTTTTTCTCGGCGAGCAGTACTTC . TRBV7-2 many TRBJ2-7
CASSLLADTQETQYF TGTGCCAGCAGTCTACTAGCGGATACACAAGAGACCCAGTACTTC TRBD2 TRBV6-2/TRBV6-3 many TRBJ2-5
CASTGTRTYEQYF TGTGCCAGCACCGGGACTAGAACCTACGAGCAGTACTTC . TRBV3-2 . TRBJ2-7